Listed here are 32 T cell receptor beta chains from one sample, sequenced in a study of STAT3 mutations in large granular lymphocyte leukemia. Study conclusions and caveats: In T-cell large granular lymphocyte leukemia, about half of patients showed multiple immunodominant subclonotypes.

Sequencing was performed with immunoSEQ multiplex PCR; in TCRdb, only in-frame clones are kept and a portion is missing. The data show thousands of clones, roughly 34% seen once. These receptors lack a known antigen. Input material: peripheral blood mononuclear cells. These TCRs come from a woman aged 35 to 49 with T-cell large granular lymphocyte leukemia. Some clones in this sample may be carry-over from other donors' samples.

The CDR3 reads CSVLGGSSGANVLTF. The CDR3 nucleotides are TGCAGCGTTCTGGGGGGCAGCTCTGGGGCCAACGTCCTGACTTTC. V and J are TRBV29-1 and TRBJ2-6; either TRBD1 or TRBD2 may supply D (6 bases each). This CDR3 has 15 amino acids. V lost 5 bases and J lost 0, with 11 bases in between. CDR1 is SQVTM and CDR2 is ANQGSEA in the germline V gene.

The chain joins TRBV27 to TRBJ2-7; 8 nucleotides match TRBD1. CDR1 is MNHEY, CDR2 SMNVEV, per germline (reference sequence). This CDR3 has 16 residues. The J segment lost 6 bases and the V segment lost 5 bases, leaving 15 bases of the junction unmatched. In DNA form, the CDR3 reads TGTGCCAGCAGTGGGATCAGGGGGACAGGTTTTCGCGAGCAGTACTTC. As protein: CASSGIRGTGFREQYF.

The chain joins TRBV5-1 to TRBJ2-7; TRBD2 matches at 8 bases. This CDR3 contains 15 residues. After removal of 5 bases from V and 0 bases from J, the junction contained 7 bases not matched to a gene. Germline V gene sequence: CDR1 SGHRS, CDR2 YFSETQ. CDR3 residues: CASRRSGGRSYEQYF. The CDR3 nucleotides read TGCGCCAGCAGGAGGAGCGGGGGCCGCTCCTACGAGCAGTACTTC.

The chain has TRBV5-6 and TRBJ2-3; 9 nucleotides match TRBD2. V trimming: 1 base; J trimming: 2 bases; junction bases outside the gene matches: 5. CDR3 length: 16 residues. Per germline, CDR1 SGHDT and CDR2 YYEEEE. In DNA form, the CDR3 reads TGTGCCAGCAGCTTGCGGCTAGCGGGGAACACAGATACGCAGTATTTT. This gives the protein CASSLRLAGNTDTQYF.

This clone has more than one count but fewer than ten. V is TRBV5-1 and J is TRBJ1-5, with D uncertain. Trimming took 5 bases from V and 3 from J, leaving 12 bases between them. From germline, CDR1 is SGHRS and CDR2 YFSETQ. The CDR3 loop spans 14 amino acids. The CDR3 DNA reads as TGCGCCAGCAGTCGGTCGGGCCTCAATCAGCCCCAGCATTTT. Amino acid sequence: CASSRSGLNQPQHF.

This clone was observed a few times. The J gene is TRBJ2-7, the V gene TRBV11-3; the match to TRBD1 covers 7 bases. The CDR3 consists of 13 residues. Germline values: CDR1 SGHNT, CDR2 YENEEA. Trimming took 7 bases from V and 2 from J; bases not matched to a gene: 5. The CDR3: CASKHRGAYEQYF. The CDR3 DNA reads TGTGCCAGCAAGCACAGGGGAGCCTACGAGCAGTACTTC.

The chain links TRBV29-1 to TRBJ2-1, with D possibly being TRBD1 (6 bases). This CDR3 is 13 amino acids long. CDR1 is SQVTM and CDR2 is ANQGSEA in the germline V gene. Trimming shortened V by 2 bases and J by 3 bases, and 8 bases separated the two germline ends. CDR3 nucleotides: TGCAGCGTTGAACGGGACAACTACAATGAGCAGTTCTTC. Translating it yields CSVERDNYNEQFF.

The gene calls are TRBV9 and TRBJ2-3; D is possibly TRBD2 (5 bases). Trimming shortened V by 0 bases and J by 3 bases, and 11 bases separated the two germline ends. Germline V CDR1 and CDR2: SGDLS, YYNGEE. The CDR3 is 15 residues long. The CDR3: CASSVEGRRTDTQYF. DNA of the CDR3: TGTGCCAGCAGCGTAGAGGGCAGGAGGACAGATACGCAGTATTTT.

This clone appeared a few times. The chain combines TRBV5-4 with TRBJ2-7, with 7 bases matching TRBD1. With 2 bases clipped from V and 5 bases from J, the junction kept 7 bases outside the gene matches. Germline V gives CDR1 SGHNT, CDR2 YYREEE (reference sequence). The CDR3 spans 14 residues. CDR3 coding DNA: TGTGCCAGCAGCTTCGGCAGGGGGAGCGACGAGCAGTACTTC. Its translation is CASSFGRGSDEQYF.

This clone has only a few counts. This chain uses TRBV28 with TRBJ1-2; possible D gene TRBD1, 5 bases. The V and J ends lost 3 bases and 4 bases respectively, with 12 bases between them. The CDR3 is 14 amino acids. Germline assignment: CDR1 MDHEN and CDR2 SYDVKM. CDR3 in amino acids: CASSFGYRIYGYTF. As DNA, the CDR3 is TGTGCCAGCAGTTTCGGGTACAGGATCTATGGCTACACCTTC.

This clone was found a few times. The CDR3, as DNA: TGTGCCTGGAGAAGTCAGGGAGCGCACACTGAAGCTTTCTTT. Protein product: CAWRSQGAHTEAFF. The rearrangement joins TRBV30 to TRBJ1-1, with D perhaps matching TRBD1 (5 bases). CDR3 length equals 14 residues. Germline-derived CDR1 and CDR2 are GTSNPN and SVGIG (reference sequence). The V end lost 3 bases, the J end lost 3 bases, and 14 bases lay between the germline ends.

This clone occurred a few times. This chain joins TRBV11-2 and TRBJ2-3, with TRBD1 matching over 7 bases. V gave up 6 bases and J gave up 4 bases; unmatched junction bases: 4. Germline CDR1 reads SGHAT; CDR2 reads FQNNGV. The CDR3 totals 13 residues. CDR3 residues: CASRSTGADTQYF. The CDR3 bases are TGTGCCAGCAGATCCACAGGGGCAGATACGCAGTATTTT. The full variable domain, its missing parts supplied by reference TRBV11-2 and TRBJ2-3, is EAGVAQSPRYKIIEKRQSVAFWCNPISGHATLYWYQQILGQGPKLLIQFQNNGVVDDSQLPKDRFSAERLKGVDSTLKIQPAKLEDSAVYLCASRSTGADTQYFGPGTRLTVL.

The chain employs TRBV4-2 and TRBJ2-1; TRBD2 aligns across 9 bases. J gave up 9 bases and V 0 bases, and 9 bases lay outside the gene matches. CDR3 length equals 16 residues. Per germline, CDR1 LGHNA and CDR2 YNFKEQ. CDR3 protein: CASSQDLAGGPFEQFF. Here the CDR3 DNA reads TGTGCCAGCAGCCAAGATTTGGCGGGAGGGCCTTTTGAGCAGTTCTTC.

This clone appeared a few times. The chain links TRBV5-5 to TRBJ2-5; 12 bases are shared with TRBD1. This CDR3 spans 17 amino acids. Looked up from germline, CDR1 is SGHKS and CDR2 is YYEKEE (reference sequence). J was trimmed by 5 bases and V by 2 bases; bases with no gene match: 10. CDR3: CASSFRDRGRVHETQYF. CDR3 sequence (DNA): TGTGCCAGCAGCTTCCGGGACAGGGGGCGGGTGCACGAGACCCAGTACTTC.

The chain couples TRBV9 to TRBJ2-7; 8 bases agree with TRBD1. There are 15 residues in the CDR3. The J segment lost 6 bases and the V segment lost 0 bases, leaving 8 bases of the junction unmatched. Germline-derived CDR1 and CDR2 are SGDLS and YYNGEE. CDR3 in DNA: TGTGCCAGCAGCGTAGATTCGCAGGGGGCTGGCGAGCAGTACTTC. Protein: CASSVDSQGAGEQYF.

V gene TRBV18 combines with J gene TRBJ2-3, with D maybe TRBD1 (5 bases). Germline loops: CDR1 KGHSH, CDR2 LQKENI. V was clipped by 4 bases and J by 1 base, with 12 bases between them. This CDR3 is 15 amino acids long. The CDR3 DNA follows: TGTGCCAGCTCACTTCAGGGTCGGGGCACAGATACGCAGTATTTT. Translating gives CASSLQGRGTDTQYF.

CDR3 nucleotide sequence: TGCGCCAGCAGCTTGGGAGCAGGGGTTGACTATGGCTACACCTTC. Its protein is CASSLGAGVDYGYTF. This sequence joins TRBV5-1 and TRBJ1-2; TRBD1 is a possible D gene (6 bases). Germline V CDR1 and CDR2: SGHRS, YFSETQ. The CDR3 is 15 amino acids. Trimming stripped 0 bases from V and 3 bases from J, with 12 bases between.

This clone was counted between two and nine times. The rearrangement joins TRBV5-4 to TRBJ1-2; tentatively, D is TRBD1 (5 bases). Trimming took 4 bases from V and 9 from J, leaving 13 bases between them. CDR3 length: 12 amino acids. Germline CDR1 SGHNT, CDR2 YYREEE (reference sequence). The CDR3 coding sequence is TGTGCCAGCAGCCATCCTGGGGGAAGCTACACCTTC. It yields the protein CASSHPGGSYTF.

The rearrangement joins TRBV4-3 to TRBJ1-2; 10 positions match TRBD1. The CDR3 is 16 amino acids. Germline loops: CDR1 LGHNA, CDR2 YSLEER. V shed 0 bases, J shed 4 bases, and the junction held 5 bases outside the gene matches. CDR3 residues: CASSQDSGTGAYGYTF. The CDR3 coding sequence is TGCGCCAGCAGCCAAGATTCGGGGACAGGGGCCTATGGCTACACCTTC.

This chain joins TRBV30 and TRBJ1-2, with D uncertain. CDR1 and CDR2 (germline): GTSNPN, SVGIG (reference sequence). CDR3 length equals 13 residues. V was pared by 1 base and J by 8 bases, with 14 bases between. CDR3 in amino acids: CAWSGIVKGGYTF. CDR3 nucleotide sequence: TGTGCCTGGAGTGGAATCGTTAAGGGCGGCTACACCTTC. Looking up the rest from reference TRBV30 and TRBJ1-2 gives the full variable domain: SQTIHQWPATLVQPVGSPLSLECTVEGTSNPNLYWYRQAAGRGLQLLFYSVGIGQISSEVPQNLSASRPQDRQFILSSKKLLLSDSGFYLCAWSGIVKGGYTFGSGTRLTVV.

V gene TRBV7-2 combines with J gene TRBJ2-7; maybe TRBD1 (6 bases). CDR1 is SGHTA, CDR2 FQGNSA, per germline. This CDR3 has 13 residues. With 4 bases removed from V and 7 bases from J, the gap between germline ends came to 14 bases. The CDR3 here is CASSSDRTGEQYF. The CDR3 coding sequence is TGTGCCAGCAGCTCCGACAGGACGGGGGAGCAGTACTTC.

This chain connects TRBV5-4 to TRBJ2-1, with D perhaps matching TRBD1 or TRBD2 (6 bases each). The CDR3 spans 15 residues. V lost 3 bases, J lost 7 bases, and 17 bases lay in between. Germline CDR1 reads SGHNT; CDR2 reads YYREEE (reference sequence). CDR3 region: CASSSGGTNPNEQFF. CDR3 in DNA: TGTGCCAGCAGCTCTGGGGGGACAAACCCAAATGAGCAGTTCTTC.

This clone has a single count. The chain uses TRBV9 and TRBJ1-2, with D perhaps matching TRBD1 (5 bases). Trimming took off 1 base at V and 7 bases at J, with 11 bases between the two ends. CDR1 SGDLS and CDR2 YYNGEE come from the germline V gene. This CDR3 is built from 13 residues. The CDR3 sequence: CASSVHIGGGYTF. CDR3 nucleotides: TGTGCCAGCAGCGTACATATCGGGGGTGGCTACACCTTC.

The chain couples TRBV28 to TRBJ1-2; D uncertain. Trimming shortened V by 2 bases and J by 14 bases, and 12 bases separated the two germline ends. The germline gives CDR1 MDHEN, CDR2 SYDVKM. The CDR3 spans 11 residues. The CDR3 loop reads CASSLGALSTF. Written as DNA, the CDR3 is TGTGCCAGCAGTTTAGGCGCTCTTTCGACCTTC.

The CDR3 nucleotides are TGTGCCAGCAGTTCCCTAGGCCGGGGGTTGGAGTTCTTC. This translates into CASSSLGRGLEFF. The chain recombines TRBV6-6 with TRBJ2-1; D may be TRBD2 (6 bases). The CDR3 is 13 residues long. Germline V lookup: CDR1 MNHNY, CDR2 SVGAGI (reference sequence). Trimming removed 4 bases at V and 14 bases at J, with 18 bases between.

This clone was observed a handful of times. The CDR3 here is CASRNRQGRYEQYF. The CDR3 region has the DNA TGTGCCAGCAGGAACAGACAGGGGAGGTACGAGCAGTACTTC. The chain joins TRBV27 to TRBJ2-7; 8 bases match TRBD1. V lost 6 bases, J lost 4 bases, and 8 bases stayed unmatched. Germline loops: CDR1 MNHEY, CDR2 SMNVEV (reference sequence). This CDR3 has 14 residues.

In this sample, this clone turned up a few times. V and J are TRBV6-1 and TRBJ2-7, with D unresolved. Germline V gene data show CDR1 as MNHNS and CDR2 as SASEGT. Trimming removed 0 bases at V and 6 bases at J, with 9 bases between. CDR3 size: 13 residues. The CDR3 is CASSEAWGFEQYF. The CDR3 bases are TGTGCCAGCAGTGAAGCGTGGGGTTTCGAGCAGTACTTC.

This clone has a handful of counts. The chain has TRBV18 and TRBJ2-1; 13 nucleotides line up with TRBD2. Germline V gene sequence: CDR1 KGHSH, CDR2 LQKENI. CDR3 length: 16 amino acids. V lost 3 bases, J lost 4 bases, and 3 bases stayed unmatched. The CDR3 here is CASSPTSGGTYNEQFF. The DNA for the CDR3 is TGTGCCAGCTCACCGACTAGCGGGGGGACATACAATGAGCAGTTCTTC.

CDR3 coding DNA: TGTGCCAGCAGAAGCTTAGGCTCGGGGGCCGGAAGCTCCTACGAGCAGTACTTC. Translating gives CASRSLGSGAGSSYEQYF. J is TRBJ2-7 and V is TRBV11-2; the D gene could be TRBD1 or TRBD2 (6 bases each). The V gene lost 6 bases and the J gene lost 0 bases, with 24 bases spanning the gap. The CDR3 spans 18 residues. Germline assignment: CDR1 SGHAT and CDR2 FQNNGV. The variable domain in full, with the rest retrieved from reference TRBV11-2 and TRBJ2-7, is EAGVAQSPRYKIIEKRQSVAFWCNPISGHATLYWYQQILGQGPKLLIQFQNNGVVDDSQLPKDRFSAERLKGVDSTLKIQPAKLEDSAVYLCASRSLGSGAGSSYEQYFGPGTRLTVT.

The chain uses TRBV30 and TRBJ2-2; D gene unclear. CDR3 length equals 14 residues. Germline CDR1 GTSNPN, CDR2 SVGIG (reference sequence). Trimming took off 2 bases at V and 1 base at J, with 8 bases between the two ends. CDR3 in amino acids: CAWSLQVNTGELFF. The CDR3 nucleotides read TGTGCCTGGAGTCTCCAGGTGAACACCGGGGAGCTGTTTTTT.

The chain is built from TRBV30 and TRBJ1-5; 7 positions match TRBD1. J was trimmed by 5 bases and V by 4 bases; bases with no gene match: 5. CDR1 and CDR2 from the germline V gene are GTSNPN and SVGIG (reference sequence). The CDR3 runs to 13 residues. DNA for the CDR3: TGTGCCTGGAACAGGGGTGGCGATCAGCCCCAGCATTTT. This codes for CAWNRGGDQPQHF.

The chain carries TRBV5-5 and TRBJ1-1, with TRBD1 identical over 8 bases. Trimming removed 4 bases from V and 6 bases from J; junction bases left unmatched: 11. CDR3 length equals 15 residues. The germline CDR1 and CDR2 sequences are SGHKS and YYEKEE (reference sequence). In DNA, the CDR3 is TGTGCCAGCAGCCGGGCCGGACAGGGCTATCCTGAAGCTTTCTTT. It codes for CASSRAGQGYPEAFF.